One sample yielded the 13 T cell receptor beta chains listed below, sequenced in a study of blood T cell repertoires in COVID-19. Sequenced by immunoSEQ multiplex PCR; TCRdb stores in-frame clones only, minus some. The sample lists about 220,000 clones; approximately 90% were seen once. What was sequenced was PBMCs or T cells enriched from blood (not recorded which). These receptors came from a woman in her thirties or forties with acute COVID-19.

The chain's CDR3 is CASSNPPTLASTDTQYF. Here the CDR3 DNA reads TGTGCCAGCAGCAATCCCCCAACCCTAGCGAGCACAGATACGCAGTATTTT. The chain recombines TRBV21-1 with TRBJ2-3; TRBD2 reflects the table's D call only, with no check against the DNA. TRBV21-1 constitutes a pseudogene. The CDR3 runs 17 residues.

In this sample, this clone turned up a few times. The chain recombines TRBV19 with TRBJ1-2; D uncertain. The V end was cut by 4 bases, the J end by 8 bases, with 11 bases between. The germline V gene has CDR1 LNHDA and CDR2 SQIVND (reference sequence). The CDR3 totals 12 residues. CDR3 sequence reads: CASSTRERGYTF. The DNA of the CDR3 is TGTGCCAGTAGTACCCGGGAGCGGGGCTACACCTTC. Looking up the rest from reference TRBV19 and TRBJ1-2 gives the full variable domain: DGGITQSPKYLFRKEGQNVTLSCEQNLNHDAMYWYRQDPGQGLRLIYYSQIVNDFQKGDIAEGYSVSREKKESFPLTVTSAQKNPTAFYLCASSTRERGYTFGSGTRLTVV.

The DNA of the CDR3 is TGTGCCAGCAGCTTGGATTGGGGCTTGGGCACCGGGGAGCTGTTTTTT. This codes for CASSLDWGLGTGELFF. This chain connects TRBV5-4 to TRBJ2-2, with D possibly TRBD1 on 5 matching bases. Germline values: CDR1 SGHNT, CDR2 YYREEE (reference sequence). CDR3 length equals 16 residues. Trimming removed 0 bases at V and 4 bases at J, with 13 bases between.

The V and J genes are TRBV5-1 and TRBJ2-1; 12 bases map to TRBD2. The V gene end was trimmed by 2 bases and the J gene end by 10 bases; junction bases not matched to a gene: 10. Germline loops: CDR1 SGHRS, CDR2 YFSETQ. CDR3 length equals 16 residues. The CDR3, as DNA: TGCGCCAGCAGCTTAGATAGACTAGCGGGGGACCGCGAGCAGTTCTTC. Protein product: CASSLDRLAGDREQFF.

This CDR3 reads CASSSGPEDQPQHF. The CDR3 DNA sequence: TGCGCCAGCAGCTCAGGGCCTGAGGATCAGCCCCAGCATTTT. The chain links TRBV5-1 to TRBJ1-5, with D perhaps matching TRBD1 (5 bases). The germline V gene has CDR1 SGHRS and CDR2 YFSETQ. The CDR3 is 14 residues long. The germline V and J ends were trimmed by 3 bases and 5 bases, with 12 bases remaining between them.

The chain uses TRBV7-3 and TRBJ1-6; 9 bases align to TRBD1. The CDR3 contains 14 residues. Looked up from germline, CDR1 is SGHTA and CDR2 is FQGTGA. Germline trimming cut 6 bases from V and 9 bases from J; bases unmatched to any gene: 6. CDR3 in DNA: TGTGCCAGCAGACAGGGGGCAGGGGGTTCACCCCTCCACTTT. Translated: CASRQGAGGSPLHF.

The chain couples TRBV18 to TRBJ2-1; the match to TRBD1 covers 9 bases. The ends lost 7 bases at V and 9 bases at J; junction bases unmatched: 10. Germline V gene data show CDR1 as KGHSH and CDR2 as LQKENI. CDR3 length: 14 amino acids. The DNA of the CDR3 is TGTGCCAGCTACACAGGGGGCCCCGTGGTTGAGCAGTTCTTC. The encoded protein is CASYTGGPVVEQFF.

A single count supports this clone. V usage is TRBV30 and J usage is TRBJ1-1, with 7 positions matching TRBD1. Unmatched junction bases numbered 8, after V lost 0 bases and J lost 10 bases. The CDR3 has 13 amino acids. CDR1 and CDR2 (germline): GTSNPN, SVGIG (reference sequence). CDR3 sequence: CAWSVRQGNAAFF. CDR3 nucleotides: TGTGCCTGGAGTGTACGACAGGGTAATGCAGCTTTCTTT.

The chain uses TRBV6-5 and TRBJ2-1; no clear D. CDR1 is MNHEY, CDR2 SVGAGI, per germline. V was trimmed by 0 bases and J by 9 bases, leaving 12 bases between them. This CDR3 is 14 amino acids long. The CDR3 loop reads CASSYSRFSSEQFF. The CDR3 DNA is TGTGCCAGCAGTTACTCGAGGTTCTCTAGTGAGCAGTTCTTC.

Only one count was recorded for this clone. This chain joins TRBV7-9 and TRBJ1-5; 8 bases line up with TRBD1. The V segment lost 1 base and the J segment 6 bases; nucleotides outside the gene matches: 11. CDR1 and CDR2 (germline): SEHNR, FQNEAQ (reference sequence). The CDR3 length is 17 residues. The CDR3 DNA reads as TGTGCCAGCAGCTTAGGTTCGAGACGAGACAGGGGTCAGCCCCAGCATTTT. Protein sequence: CASSLGSRRDRGQPQHF.

The chain carries TRBV10-3 and TRBJ1-1, with 7 bases aligning to TRBD1. The CDR3 is made up of 16 amino acids. The V and J ends lost 3 bases and 6 bases, in that order; junction bases with no gene match: 13. CDR1 and CDR2 from the germline V gene are ENHRY and SYGVKD. The chain's CDR3 is CAISDPNRGSGPEAFF. The CDR3 DNA reads as TGTGCCATCAGTGACCCCAACAGGGGCAGTGGACCTGAAGCTTTCTTT.

This sequence joins TRBV3-1 (or the pseudogene TRBV3-2) and TRBJ1-4; 8 nucleotides align to TRBD1. This CDR3 is 15 amino acids long. After removal of 0 bases from V and 7 bases from J, the junction contained 4 bases not matched to a gene. Germline lookup yields CDR1 LGHDT and CDR2 YNNKEL (reference sequence). CDR3: CASSQDPRGLEKLFF. The CDR3 DNA reads TGTGCCAGCAGCCAAGATCCCAGGGGGCTTGAAAAACTGTTTTTT.

This sequence joins TRBV24-1 and TRBJ2-1; 10 nucleotides agree with TRBD1. Trimming took 3 bases from V and 8 from J; bases not matched to a gene: 9. The V gene's germline CDR1 is KGHDR and CDR2 SFDVKD. CDR3 length: 16 residues. The CDR3 coding sequence is TGTGCCACCAGTGATACCGGGACAGGGGACGGGGATGAGCAGTTCTTC. This translates into CATSDTGTGDGDEQFF.